Each of the 25 T cell receptor beta chains below was sequenced from the same sample in a study of T cells in Graves' hyperthyroidism and ophthalmopathy (dated by TCRdb to between 2018 and 2021). Library preparation used multiplex PCR. Sequenced using an Illumina HiSeq 2000. TCR beta CDR3 regions were amplified from RNA transcripts. A first-round RT-PCR of the TCR CDR3 used the HTBI primer set with the Qiagen OneStep RT-PCR kit. TCRdb redid the processing of the public reads, applying fastp at Q25 and MiXCR, and retained in-frame beta chains. Here each entry gathers all rows of one CDR3 protein and keeps the most common genes and DNA. In this sample the table shows 350,000 to 400,000 distinct CDR3 sequences, over 15% of which occur a single time. Jointly, the top ten make up 3% to 4% of the sample. What was sequenced was blood. These receptor sequences come from a woman aged 18-35 years with Graves' hyperthyroidism.

This clonotype was recorded many times. In DNA, the CDR3 is TGTGCCAGCAGCTTAGGGGGACACTACGAGCAGTACTTC. Translating gives CASSLGGHYEQYF. The V and J genes are TRBV7-2 and TRBJ2-7; weak D call: TRBD1 (6 bases). The CDR3 is 13 residues long. The V end lost 1 base, the J end lost 3 bases, and 7 bases lay between the germline ends. Germline V lookup: CDR1 SGHTA, CDR2 FQGNSA.

The chain combines TRBV6-1 with TRBJ2-7; the D gene could be TRBD1 or TRBD2 (5 bases each). Germline CDR1 is MNHNS and CDR2 is SASEGT. The CDR3 sequence is 13 residues long. V was cut by 6 bases and J by 10 bases, with 19 bases left in between. CDR3 nucleotide sequence: TGTGCCAGCAGCGACACAGGCGCGGGTGATCAGTACTTC. This sequence encodes CASSDTGAGDQYF.

This clonotype was seen repeatedly, ten times or more. The gene calls are TRBV27 and TRBJ2-5; perhaps TRBD2 as D (7 bases). The CDR3 is made up of 14 amino acids. The germline V and J ends were trimmed by 5 bases and 5 bases, with 15 bases remaining between them. Germline V gene lookup returns CDR1 MNHEY and CDR2 SMNVEV (reference sequence). The CDR3 bases are TGTGCCAGCAGTCGTGGGGGGGCGGGGGAGACCCAGTACTTC. This codes for CASSRGGAGETQYF.

This clonotype came up a few times. The J gene is TRBJ1-2, the V gene TRBV12-3 or TRBV12-4; D not resolved. Between the trimmed V and J ends, which lost 5 bases and 8 bases, there was a span of 21 bases. This CDR3 has 15 residues. The CDR3 nucleotides are TGTGCCAGCAGTCTCCCGCCGCTTTCGAGTGAGGGCTACACCTTC. It yields the protein CASSLPPLSSEGYTF.

Ten or more counts support this clonotype. V and J are TRBV29-1 and TRBJ1-2, with D possibly being TRBD1 (6 bases). The length of the CDR3 is 14 residues. The V end was cut by 0 bases, the J end by 8 bases, with 16 bases between. In germline, CDR1 is SQVTM, CDR2 ANQGSEA. CDR3 coding DNA: TGCAGCGTTGAAGATAGCGGGGGGCCGGAAGGCTACACCTTC. This gives the protein CSVEDSGGPEGYTF.

In its sample, this clonotype was seen many times. The rearrangement uses TRBV12-3 or TRBV12-4 and TRBJ1-6; possibly TRBD1 for D (5 bases). The CDR3 is 15 amino acids. V lost 5 bases, J lost 9 bases, and 17 bases lay in between. This CDR3 reads CASSLDGFRASPLHF. The CDR3 DNA sequence: TGTGCCAGCAGTCTAGACGGATTCAGGGCTTCACCCCTCCACTTT.

This clonotype has at least ten counts. CDR3 loop: CASSLSKTGLYGYTF. CDR3 nucleotides: TGTGCCAGCAGTTTATCGAAGACAGGACTCTATGGCTACACCTTC. J is TRBJ1-2 and V is TRBV27; weak D call: TRBD1 (6 bases). Germline V lookup: CDR1 MNHEY, CDR2 SMNVEV (reference sequence). Trimming shortened V by 0 bases and J by 4 bases, and 12 bases separated the two germline ends. The CDR3 totals 15 residues.

V and J are TRBV28 and TRBJ1-2; no definite D call. The V end lost 4 bases, the J end lost 4 bases, and 10 bases lay between the germline ends. The CDR3 covers 13 residues. From germline, CDR1 is MDHEN and CDR2 SYDVKM. Here the CDR3 reads CASSSTIGYGYTF. The CDR3 nucleotides read TGTGCCAGCAGTTCAACTATCGGCTATGGCTACACCTTC.

This clonotype has a count of ten or more. A much larger clone sits a single nucleotide away, making a read error possible. The chain carries TRBV30 and TRBJ2-7; D not certain. The length of the CDR3 is 11 residues. Germline CDR1 reads GTSNPN; CDR2 reads SVGIG (reference sequence). Trimming removed 0 bases from V and 3 bases from J, with 3 bases in between. The CDR3 DNA sequence: TGTGCCTGGAGTGTATTCTACGAGCAGTACTTC. It encodes CAWSVFYEQYF.

This clonotype was observed many times. Relative to the germline gene, one junction end is altered; a read error may explain this. The V and J genes are TRBV6-5 and TRBJ2-7, with D tentatively TRBD1 or TRBD2 (6 bases each). The CDR3 contains 12 residues. CDR1 is MNHEY and CDR2 is SVGAGI in the germline V gene. DNA of the CDR3: TGTGCCAGCAGTTACGTCTCGGGGGCCCCTGACTTC. Translated, it gives CASSYVSGAPDF.

This clonotype was counted many times. The genes are TRBV28 and TRBJ2-2, with a tentative D call TRBD2 (6 bases). The V end was cut by 8 bases, the J end by 7 bases, with 14 bases between. The CDR3 covers 13 residues. Per the germline V gene, CDR1 is MDHEN and CDR2 is SYDVKM. The DNA for the CDR3 is TGTGCCAGCGGGACTCCCATGGGCGGGGAGCTGTTTTTT. Its translation: CASGTPMGGELFF.

V is TRBV5-1 and J is TRBJ1-6; D is ambiguous. Per the germline V gene, CDR1 is SGHRS and CDR2 is YFSETQ. Trimming shortened V by 5 bases and J by 8 bases, and 8 bases separated the two germline ends. The CDR3 runs to 12 residues. DNA of the CDR3: TGCGCCAGCAGGTTCTCCGATTCACCCCTCCACTTT. This codes for CASRFSDSPLHF.

This clonotype appeared a few times. The CDR3 DNA is TGTGCCACCACCGGAATCTGCGGCTACACCTTC. This gives the protein CATTGICGYTF. The chain recombines TRBV19 with TRBJ1-2, with D unclear. V was cut by 10 bases and J by 8 bases, with 14 bases left in between. Per the germline V gene, CDR1 is LNHDA and CDR2 is SQIVND (reference sequence). The CDR3 extends over 11 amino acids.

This clonotype was counted many times. V and J are TRBV28 and TRBJ1-2; tentative D call: TRBD1 (5 bases). This CDR3 is built from 15 residues. V was shortened by 5 bases and J by 3 bases, with 16 bases between the two germline ends. The germline V gene encodes CDR1 MDHEN and CDR2 SYDVKM. CDR3 region: CASSGPGSGDYGYTF. CDR3 nucleotide sequence: TGTGCCAGCAGTGGCCCCGGGTCGGGGGACTATGGCTACACCTTC.

This clonotype has ten or more counts. J is TRBJ1-5 and V is TRBV24-1; D may be TRBD1 (6 bases). CDR1 and CDR2 (germline): KGHDR, SFDVKD. With 6 bases removed from V and 5 bases from J, the gap between germline ends came to 13 bases. The CDR3 contains 14 residues. The CDR3 here is CATSSGTSYQPQHF. In nucleotides, the CDR3 is TGTGCCACCAGTTCTGGGACAAGTTATCAGCCCCAGCATTTT.

The gene calls are TRBV6-2 or TRBV6-3 and TRBJ1-2, with a possible D match to TRBD1 (5 bases). The CDR3 totals 14 residues. With 2 bases removed from V and 6 bases from J, the gap between germline ends came to 13 bases. CDR1 and CDR2 from the germline V gene are MNHEY and SVGEGT. As DNA, the CDR3 is TGTGCCAGCAGTTACGGGGGAGGTCTACATGGCTACACCTTC. Translated, it gives CASSYGGGLHGYTF.

Only a few counts were recorded for this clonotype. The chain is built from TRBV27 and TRBJ1-4; weak D call: TRBD1 (6 bases). Trimming took off 4 bases at V and 8 bases at J, with 17 bases between the two ends. The CDR3 runs to 15 residues. Per germline, CDR1 MNHEY and CDR2 SMNVEV (reference sequence). DNA of the CDR3: TGTGCCAGCAGTTACGGCGGGGGCCAAGGGGAAAAACTGTTTTTT. Its protein product is CASSYGGGQGEKLFF. Filled out from reference TRBV27 and TRBJ1-4, the complete variable domain reads EAQVTQNPRYLITVTGKKLTVTCSQNMNHEYMSWYRQDPGLGLRQIYYSMNVEVTDKGDVPEGYKVSRKEKRNFPLILESPSPNQTSLYFCASSYGGGQGEKLFFGSGTQLSVL.

This clonotype has at least ten counts. J is TRBJ2-5 and V is TRBV12-3 or TRBV12-4, with D possibly TRBD2 on 7 matching bases. The CDR3 loop spans 14 amino acids. Deletions cut 5 bases from V and 5 bases from J, with 15 bases between. The CDR3 here is CASSGVGGAETQYF. CDR3 nucleotides: TGTGCCAGCAGTGGAGTTGGGGGGGCGGAGACCCAGTACTTC.

This clonotype has only a few counts. The rearrangement uses TRBV28 and TRBJ1-1, with D perhaps TRBD1 (6 bases). The germline CDR1 and CDR2 sequences are MDHEN and SYDVKM. V was trimmed by 5 bases and J by 3 bases, leaving 22 bases between them. The CDR3 is made up of 17 amino acids. The CDR3 bases are TGTGCCAGCAGTCCGGGGGCGGGGGGCGAGGGGCACACTGAAGCTTTCTTT. Encoded protein: CASSPGAGGEGHTEAFF.

This clonotype was observed many times. The chain is built from TRBV10-3 and TRBJ2-5, with no clear D. CDR1 is ENHRY and CDR2 is SYGVKD in the germline V gene. V lost 4 bases and J lost 2, with 8 bases in between. This CDR3 contains 13 residues. The CDR3 here is CAISGGRQETQYF. The CDR3 nucleotides read TGTGCCATCAGTGGGGGAAGGCAAGAGACCCAGTACTTC.

This clonotype appeared many times. The chain carries TRBV11-1 and TRBJ1-2; D ambiguous. Germline-derived CDR1 and CDR2 are SGHAT and FQDESV (reference sequence). V lost 5 bases and J 6 bases, leaving 7 bases between the germline ends. This CDR3 spans 11 amino acids. CDR3 residues: CASSEANGYTF. The CDR3, as DNA: TGTGCCAGCAGCGAAGCTAATGGCTACACCTTC.

The chain carries TRBV12-3 or TRBV12-4 and TRBJ2-7; TRBD2 aligns across 10 bases. After removal of 5 bases from V and 3 bases from J, the junction contained 7 bases not matched to a gene. The CDR3 totals 15 residues. CDR3 coding DNA: TGTGCCAGCAGTATCTCTAGCGGGAGTTTCTACGAGCAGTACTTC. Amino acids: CASSISSGSFYEQYF.

The sample holds many counts of this clonotype. The chain has TRBV6-1 and TRBJ1-1; 7 nucleotides line up with TRBD1. Germline V gene data show CDR1 as MNHNS and CDR2 as SASEGT. V shed 6 bases and J 0 bases; nucleotides not matched to a gene: 7. The CDR3 spans 15 residues. The CDR3 sequence is CASSPRGPVNTEAFF. The CDR3 nucleotides are TGTGCCAGCAGCCCAAGGGGGCCAGTGAACACTGAAGCTTTCTTT.

This clonotype was recorded at least ten times. The rearrangement links TRBV12-3 or TRBV12-4 to TRBJ1-2; possibly TRBD1 for D (5 bases). This CDR3 comprises 15 residues. Trimming cost V 2 bases and J 6 bases, with 16 bases left between them. This CDR3 is CASSLWKGIIDGYTF. In DNA form, the CDR3 reads TGTGCCAGCAGTTTATGGAAGGGGATCATCGATGGCTACACCTTC.

This clonotype was recorded many times. V is TRBV12-3 or TRBV12-4 and J is TRBJ1-5; TRBD1 is a possible D gene (5 bases). The V end lost 3 bases, the J end lost 7 bases, and 13 bases lay between the germline ends. The CDR3 has 14 amino acids. Here the CDR3 DNA reads TGTGCCAGCAGTTTTCGGGGGGTTGAACAGCCCCAGCATTTT. Protein product: CASSFRGVEQPQHF.